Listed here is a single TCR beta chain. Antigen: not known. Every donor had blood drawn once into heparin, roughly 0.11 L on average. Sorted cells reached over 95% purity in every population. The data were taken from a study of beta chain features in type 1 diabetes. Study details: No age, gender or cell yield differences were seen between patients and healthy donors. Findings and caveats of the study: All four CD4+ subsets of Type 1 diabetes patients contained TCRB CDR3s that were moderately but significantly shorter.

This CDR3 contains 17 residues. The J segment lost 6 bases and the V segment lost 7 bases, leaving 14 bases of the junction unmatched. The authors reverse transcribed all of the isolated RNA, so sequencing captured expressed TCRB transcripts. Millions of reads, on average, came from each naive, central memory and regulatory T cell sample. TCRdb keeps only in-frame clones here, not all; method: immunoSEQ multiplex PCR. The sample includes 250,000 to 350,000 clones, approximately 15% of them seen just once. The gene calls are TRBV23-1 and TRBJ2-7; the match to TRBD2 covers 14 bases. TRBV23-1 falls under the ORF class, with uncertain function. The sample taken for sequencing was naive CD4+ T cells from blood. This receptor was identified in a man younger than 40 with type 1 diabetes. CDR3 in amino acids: CASNWGKGLAGESEQYF. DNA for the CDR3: TGCGCCAGCAATTGGGGGAAGGGACTAGCGGGAGAGTCCGAGCAGTACTTC.